The clone carrying this TCR beta chain occurred a few times. Its target is unknown. Individual cDNA molecules received unique molecular identifiers. TCRdb used MiXCR to reprocess the 5' RACE reads, holding one entry per CDR3 protein. The top ten clones hold 4.7% of a sample with approximately 97,000 distinct CDR3 sequences, approximately 11% of them seen once. These data are taken from a study of early T cells in non-severe SARS-CoV-2 infection. Looking at the study overall: Sequencing targeted bulk RNA from unsorted whole blood, leaving chains unpaired. Study-level findings and limits: The VDJdb matching leaned toward anti-spike CD8 responses and overlooked private and CD4 specificities.

This CDR3 spans 14 amino acids. V trimming: 0 bases; J trimming: 4 bases; junction bases outside the gene matches: 3. Germline assignment: CDR1 SEHNR and CDR2 FQNEAQ (reference sequence). The rearrangement links TRBV7-9 to TRBJ2-7; TRBD1 matches at 7 bases. The sample in question was whole blood, obtained at baseline. The receptor was derived from an adult who was a healthcare worker with PCR-confirmed SARS-CoV-2 infection or an uninfected control (not recorded which). CDR3 DNA sequence: TGTGCCAGCAGCTTAGCGCAGGGGGATTACGAGCAGTACTTC. It encodes CASSLAQGDYEQYF.